The 2 T cell receptor beta chains below were found in one sample sequenced in a study of blood T cell repertoires in COVID-19. Produced via immunoSEQ multiplex PCR; TCRdb's table is partial and in-frame only. Of about 130,000 clones listed, approximately 80% are singletons. Material for sequencing was peripheral blood. These receptors were obtained from a middle-aged man with active or convalescent COVID-19.

The rearrangement uses TRBV5-4 and TRBJ2-3; TRBD2 aligns across 7 bases. Trimming cost V 0 bases and J 1 base; bases outside gene matches: 5. Per germline, CDR1 SGHNT and CDR2 YYREEE (reference sequence). This CDR3 region has 16 residues. The CDR3 here is CASSLAGGFRTDTQYF. The DNA for the CDR3 is TGTGCCAGCAGCTTGGCCGGGGGGTTCCGCACAGATACGCAGTATTTT.

V usage is TRBV5-1 and J usage is TRBJ2-3, with D possibly TRBD2 on 6 matching bases. V lost 3 bases, J lost 7 bases, and 15 bases lay in between. The CDR3 consists of 14 residues. The V gene's germline CDR1 is SGHRS and CDR2 YFSETQ. The DNA of the CDR3 is TGCGCCAGCAGCTCCCCCTCAGGCGGGAATACGCAGTATTTT. This translates into CASSSPSGGNTQYF.